A single sample is the source of the 19 T cell receptor beta chains below, sequenced in a study of T-cell reconstitution after alpha-beta-depleted transplantation in children. Library preparation (for TCRbeta) was performed with unique molecular identifiers. TCRdb re-analysed the PCR reads in MiXCR, keeping a single row per CDR3 protein. This table has roughly 490,000 distinct CDR3 sequences, about an eighth appearing once. Sequenced material: PBMCs, mostly from graft donor cells, taken 180 days after TCRalphabeta/CD19-depleted stem cell transplant. The receptors shown here come from a female patient aged 2 to 10 who had a stem cell transplant for aplastic anemia, so the T cells may come from the graft donor.

This sequence joins TRBV24-1 and TRBJ2-1; 7 bases align to TRBD1. CDR3 length equals 15 residues. J was trimmed by 8 bases and V by 5 bases; bases with no gene match: 11. Germline values: CDR1 KGHDR, CDR2 SFDVKD. The CDR3 coding sequence is TGTGCCACCAGTGGTGGACAGGCGGTGAGGCATGAGCAGTTCTTC. This encodes CATSGGQAVRHEQFF.

V gene TRBV27 combines with J gene TRBJ1-3; TRBD1 agrees at 10 bases. The CDR3 runs to 15 residues. Trimming took 10 bases from V and 2 from J; bases not matched to a gene: 8. CDR1 is MNHEY, CDR2 SMNVEV, per germline (reference sequence). The CDR3 spells CANPTGGDPGNTIYF. CDR3 in DNA: TGTGCCAACCCGACAGGGGGCGATCCTGGAAACACCATATATTTT.

The chain recombines TRBV3-1 with TRBJ1-1; D not resolved. The V gene's germline CDR1 is LGHDT and CDR2 YNNKEL (reference sequence). The V end lost 0 bases, the J end lost 5 bases, and 7 bases lay between the germline ends. This CDR3 has 13 residues. CDR3 in amino acids: CASSQDGVTEAFF. The CDR3 nucleotides are TGTGCCAGCAGCCAAGATGGGGTGACTGAAGCTTTCTTT.

In its sample, this clonotype was seen many times. The V gene is TRBV5-1, the J gene TRBJ2-7, with 8 bases matching TRBD1. Germline lookup yields CDR1 SGHRS and CDR2 YFSETQ. This CDR3 is 16 amino acids long. Trimming removed 0 bases from V and 7 bases from J; junction bases left unmatched: 12. The CDR3 DNA follows: TGCGCCAGCAGCTTGGTCTATGGACAGGGACCCGGAGAGCAGTACGTC. This gives the protein CASSLVYGQGPGEQYV.

This clonotype turned up a few times. The V call is TRBV29-1, the J call TRBJ2-1, with 7 bases aligning to TRBD1. Germline V gene data show CDR1 as SQVTM and CDR2 as ANQGSEA. The V segment lost 6 bases and the J segment 4 bases; nucleotides outside the gene matches: 9. CDR3 size: 14 residues. This chain's CDR3 is CSVQPRDRYNEQFF. The CDR3 DNA is TGCAGCGTACAACCCCGGGACAGATACAATGAGCAGTTCTTC.

A few counts support this clonotype. The rearrangement uses TRBV24-1 and TRBJ2-2, with TRBD1 as a possible D gene (6 bases). This CDR3 is built from 16 residues. Trimming took off 1 base at V and 5 bases at J, with 13 bases between the two ends. CDR1 KGHDR and CDR2 SFDVKD come from the germline V gene. The CDR3 nucleotides are TGTGCCACCAGTGATTTCGAGGGGGAAAGGACCGGGGAGCTGTTTTTT. Its protein product is CATSDFEGERTGELFF.

CDR3 nucleotides: TGTGCCAGCAGTCCTCTTCCGGGATTGCCCTACAATGAGCAGTTCTTC. This codes for CASSPLPGLPYNEQFF. The V and J genes are TRBV12-3 or TRBV12-4 and TRBJ2-1; a possible D gene is TRBD2 (5 bases). The length of the CDR3 is 16 residues. Trimming pared 5 bases from V and 2 bases from J, leaving 16 bases between.

The V gene is TRBV19, the J gene TRBJ2-7; D is possibly TRBD1 or TRBD2 (6 bases each). Germline lookup yields CDR1 LNHDA and CDR2 SQIVND (reference sequence). The V end was cut by 2 bases, the J end by 6 bases, with 14 bases between. The CDR3 contains 14 residues. CDR3 in DNA: TGTGCCAGTAGTATATCTCCGGGGGCGGCCGAGCAGTACGTC. It encodes CASSISPGAAEQYV.

This rearrangement joins TRBV10-3 to TRBJ2-1, with 8 bases lining up with TRBD2. The CDR3 covers 18 residues. Losses at the gene ends were 0 bases for V and 1 base for J; bases not matched to a gene: 8. CDR1 and CDR2 (germline): ENHRY, SYGVKD. The CDR3 sequence is CAISESRFLAGSYNEQFF. In DNA, the CDR3 is TGTGCCATCAGTGAGTCGAGGTTTTTAGCGGGGTCCTACAATGAGCAGTTCTTC.

The rearrangement links TRBV6-1 to TRBJ1-5, with TRBD1 identical over 7 bases. V shed 8 bases, J shed 3 bases, and the junction held 10 bases outside the gene matches. The CDR3 is 15 residues long. Germline V gene data show CDR1 as MNHNS and CDR2 as SASEGT. CDR3 DNA: TGTGCCAGCCGGACAGGAGGCCGAAACAATCAGCCCCAGCATTTT. It codes for CASRTGGRNNQPQHF.

This chain links TRBV28 with TRBJ2-2; D possibly corresponds to TRBD1 (5 bases). Trimming left V 5 bases short and J 5 bases short, with 9 bases between. The CDR3 spans 13 residues. Germline V lookup: CDR1 MDHEN, CDR2 SYDVKM. The CDR3 DNA reads TGTGCCAGCAGTCTTCCAGGGACCGGGGAGCTGTTTTTT. It is translated as CASSLPGTGELFF.

In its sample, this clonotype was seen a few times. This chain connects TRBV18 to TRBJ1-2; D unresolved. V was trimmed by 6 bases and J by 3 bases, leaving 11 bases between them. This CDR3 contains 13 residues. The germline gives CDR1 KGHSH, CDR2 LQKENI. The CDR3 sequence is CASSRRADYGYTF. CDR3 sequence (DNA): TGTGCCAGCTCCCGAAGGGCGGACTATGGCTACACCTTC. Full variable domain (remainder filled in from reference TRBV18 and TRBJ1-2): NAGVMQNPRHLVRRRGQEARLRCSPMKGHSHVYWYRQLPEEGLKFMVYLQKENIIDESGMPKERFSAEFPKEGPSILRIQQVVRGDSAAYFCASSRRADYGYTFGSGTRLTVV.

The CDR3 loop is CASSSRTGDYEQYV. The DNA for the CDR3 is TGTGCCAGCTCATCAAGGACAGGGGACTACGAGCAGTACGTC. The chain combines TRBV18 with TRBJ2-7; 9 bases fit TRBD1. Losses at the gene ends were 5 bases for V and 3 bases for J; bases not matched to a gene: 5. The germline V gene has CDR1 KGHSH and CDR2 LQKENI. This CDR3 comprises 14 residues.

This clonotype was recorded a few times. The V gene is TRBV7-9, the J gene TRBJ2-3; 7 nucleotides agree with TRBD1. Germline assignment: CDR1 SEHNR and CDR2 FQNEAQ (reference sequence). V gave up 2 bases and J gave up 4 bases; unmatched junction bases: 3. This CDR3 has 14 amino acids. CDR3 sequence: CASSLRGRSDTQYF. In DNA form, the CDR3 reads TGTGCCAGCAGCTTAAGGGGGCGGTCAGATACGCAGTATTTT.

The V call is TRBV18, the J call TRBJ1-1; D is unresolved. This CDR3 comprises 14 residues. Germline-derived CDR1 and CDR2 are KGHSH and LQKENI. The V and J ends lost 3 bases and 0 bases respectively, with 8 bases between them. The CDR3 coding sequence is TGTGCCAGCTCACCGCATAACTTGAACACTGAAGCTTTCTTT. It is translated as CASSPHNLNTEAFF.

V and J are TRBV29-1 and TRBJ2-7; tentatively, D is TRBD2 (5 bases). CDR1 and CDR2 (germline): SQVTM, ANQGSEA. The CDR3 has 11 amino acids. V was cut by 6 bases and J by 3 bases, with 9 bases left in between. The CDR3 region has the DNA TGCAGCGTCCGAGAGGGCTACGAGCAGTACGTC. It specifies CSVREGYEQYV.

This clonotype occurred many times. The rearrangement links TRBV7-6 to TRBJ2-5; 10 bases line up with TRBD2. The ends lost 5 bases at V and 5 bases at J; junction bases unmatched: 5. In germline, CDR1 is SGHVS, CDR2 FNYEAQ. The CDR3 extends over 14 amino acids. CDR3 sequence reads: CASSPQRGGETQYF. CDR3 DNA: TGTGCCAGCAGCCCCCAGCGGGGGGGCGAGACCCAGTACTTC.

The table lists this clonotype with a few counts. The chain employs TRBV20-1 and TRBJ1-2; TRBD1 agrees at 10 bases. The CDR3 extends over 14 amino acids. CDR1 and CDR2 from the germline V gene are DFQATT and SNEGSKA (reference sequence). Germline trimming cut 5 bases from V and 4 bases from J; bases unmatched to any gene: 7. The CDR3 bases are TGCAGTGCTGCTAGACAGGGGGCGGCCTATGGCTACACCTTC. This translates into CSAARQGAAYGYTF.

The V and J genes are TRBV12-3 or TRBV12-4 and TRBJ2-3, with TRBD1 as a possible D gene (5 bases). The CDR3 covers 15 residues. V lost 6 bases and J 1 base, leaving 14 bases between the germline ends. The DNA of the CDR3 is TGTGCCAGCAGGCGATCCTGGGGCCGCACAGATACGCAGTATTTT. Translated: CASRRSWGRTDTQYF.